This TCR beta chain was identified during a study of T cells in localized non-small cell lung cancer. This table comes from immunoSEQ multiplex PCR, and its TCRdb copy is limited to in-frame clones, with some not included. The table has about 52,000 clones, around 87% seen once. Study-wide results and caveats: Uninvolved nearby lung showed the greatest T cell clonality, exceeding that found in tumor. Without multi-region sequencing, intratumor heterogeneity could not be excluded. Adjacent lung was found to contain a median roughly 60 of the top 100 tumor clones.

Comment on this clone: The target antigen is unknown.

The CDR3 totals 17 residues. Germline lookup yields CDR1 SGHRS and CDR2 YFSETQ. V was pared by 2 bases and J by 0 bases, with 12 bases between. The rearrangement joins TRBV5-1 to TRBJ2-6, with unresolved D. The receptor's source is a female donor with stage II lung adenocarcinoma. The sample consisted of PBMCs, taken before any cancer treatment. The CDR3 DNA follows: TGCGCCAGCAGCTTAGAAGGGTTCGGCTCTGGGGCCAACGTCCTGACTTTC. This gives the protein CASSLEGFGSGANVLTF.